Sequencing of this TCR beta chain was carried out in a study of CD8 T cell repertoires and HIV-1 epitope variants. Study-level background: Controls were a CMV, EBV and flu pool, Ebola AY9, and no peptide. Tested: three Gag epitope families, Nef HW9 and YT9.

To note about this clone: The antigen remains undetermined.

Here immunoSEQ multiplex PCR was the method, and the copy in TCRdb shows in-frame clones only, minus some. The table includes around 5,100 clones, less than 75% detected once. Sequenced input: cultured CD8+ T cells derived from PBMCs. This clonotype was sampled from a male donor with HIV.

CDR3: CASNRGTTSSYNEQFF. CDR3 nucleotide sequence: TGTGCCAGCAACAGGGGGACGACCAGCTCCTACAATGAGCAGTTCTTC. This chain joins TRBV2 and TRBJ2-1, with 8 bases matching TRBD1. The CDR3 runs to 16 residues. CDR1 and CDR2 from the germline V gene are SNHLY and FYNNEI. The V and J ends lost 7 bases and 0 bases, in that order; junction bases with no gene match: 8.